What follows describes a single T cell receptor beta chain. The antigen remains unidentified. This record comes from a study of cytomegalovirus exposure and HLA in healthy donors. About the research overall: Early released data had around 79 million unique TCRs, all coming from HLA-typed donors. The study's findings and limits: A missense variant in DCLRE1C was later tied to TCR beta V- and J-gene trimming. It emerged from a later analysis that several of the most significant clusters appeared to be linked to common viral pathogens. Most CMV-associated TCR beta chains were later found to appear HLA-restricted.

PCR involved 60 Vbeta and 13 Jbeta primers. Libraries were prepared by immunoSEQ multiplex PCR; TCRdb keeps only in-frame clonotypes and omits some of them. The sample records roughly 200,000 clones, 80% to 85% being singletons. The sequence came from a boy under 10 years old in good health and CMV-seronegative. Sequenced sample: PBMCs.

The CDR3 DNA follows: TGCGCCAGCAGCTTGGGGACAGGGTGGGAAAAACTGTTTTTT. Residues: CASSLGTGWEKLFF. The J gene is TRBJ1-4, the V gene TRBV5-1, with TRBD1 matching over 8 bases. This CDR3 has 14 amino acids. CDR1 is SGHRS, CDR2 YFSETQ, per germline. V was clipped by 0 bases and J by 8 bases; unmatched bases: 3.